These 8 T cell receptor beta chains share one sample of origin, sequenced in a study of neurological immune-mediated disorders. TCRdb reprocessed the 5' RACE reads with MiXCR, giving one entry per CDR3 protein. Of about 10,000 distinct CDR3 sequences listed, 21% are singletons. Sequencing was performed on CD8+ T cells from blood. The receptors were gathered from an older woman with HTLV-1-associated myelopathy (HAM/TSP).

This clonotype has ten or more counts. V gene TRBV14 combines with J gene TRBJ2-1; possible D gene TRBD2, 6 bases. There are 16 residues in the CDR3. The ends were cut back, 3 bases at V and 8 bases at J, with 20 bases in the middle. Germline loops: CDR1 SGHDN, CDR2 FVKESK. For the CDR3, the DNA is TGTGCCAGCAGCCATCTGGCGGGGAGTCTCTCTGATGAGCAGTTCTTC. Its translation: CASSHLAGSLSDEQFF.

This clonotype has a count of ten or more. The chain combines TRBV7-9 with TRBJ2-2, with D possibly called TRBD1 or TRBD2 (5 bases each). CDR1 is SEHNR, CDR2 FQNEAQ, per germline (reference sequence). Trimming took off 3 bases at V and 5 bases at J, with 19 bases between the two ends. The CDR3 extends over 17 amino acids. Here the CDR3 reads CASSFPSSGTATGELFF. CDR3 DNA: TGTGCCAGCAGCTTCCCCTCCTCCGGGACGGCGACCGGGGAGCTGTTTTTT. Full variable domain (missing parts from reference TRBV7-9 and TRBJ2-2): DTGVSQNPRHKITKRGQNVTFRCDPISEHNRLYWYRQTLGQGPEFLTYFQNEAQLEKSRLLSDRFSAERPKGSFSTLEIQRTEQGDSAMYLCASSFPSSGTATGELFFGEGSRLTVL.

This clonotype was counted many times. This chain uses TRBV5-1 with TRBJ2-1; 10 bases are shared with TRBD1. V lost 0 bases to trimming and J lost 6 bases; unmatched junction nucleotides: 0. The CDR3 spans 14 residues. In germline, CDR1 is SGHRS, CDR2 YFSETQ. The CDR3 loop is CASSLGTGGNEQFF. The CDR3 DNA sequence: TGCGCCAGCAGCTTGGGGACAGGGGGCAATGAGCAGTTCTTC.

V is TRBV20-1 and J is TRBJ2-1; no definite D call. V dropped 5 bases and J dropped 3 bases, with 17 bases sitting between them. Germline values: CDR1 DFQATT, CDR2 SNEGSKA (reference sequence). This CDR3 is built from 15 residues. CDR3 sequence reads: CSASRTGEIYNEQFF. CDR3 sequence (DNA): TGCAGTGCTTCACGGACCGGCGAGATCTACAATGAGCAGTTCTTC.

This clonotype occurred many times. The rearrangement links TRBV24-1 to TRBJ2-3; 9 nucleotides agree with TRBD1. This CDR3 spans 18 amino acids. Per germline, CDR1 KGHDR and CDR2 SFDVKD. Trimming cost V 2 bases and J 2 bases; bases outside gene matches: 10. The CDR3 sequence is CATSDSATGGPPTDTQYF. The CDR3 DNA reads TGTGCCACCAGTGATTCTGCCACAGGGGGCCCGCCCACAGATACGCAGTATTTT.

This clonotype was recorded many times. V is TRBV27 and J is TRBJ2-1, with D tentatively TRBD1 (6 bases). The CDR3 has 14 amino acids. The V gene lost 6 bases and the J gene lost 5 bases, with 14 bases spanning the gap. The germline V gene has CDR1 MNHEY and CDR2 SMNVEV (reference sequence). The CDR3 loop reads CASSQDSSHNEQFF. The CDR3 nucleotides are TGTGCCAGCAGCCAGGACAGTTCCCACAATGAGCAGTTCTTC.

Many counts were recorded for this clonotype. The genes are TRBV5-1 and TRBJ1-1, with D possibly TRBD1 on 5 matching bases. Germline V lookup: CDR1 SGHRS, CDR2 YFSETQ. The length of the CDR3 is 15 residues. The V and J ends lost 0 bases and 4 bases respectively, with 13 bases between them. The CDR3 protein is CASSLGLAGGTEAFF. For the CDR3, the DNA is TGCGCCAGCAGCTTGGGCCTTGCCGGGGGCACTGAAGCTTTCTTT.

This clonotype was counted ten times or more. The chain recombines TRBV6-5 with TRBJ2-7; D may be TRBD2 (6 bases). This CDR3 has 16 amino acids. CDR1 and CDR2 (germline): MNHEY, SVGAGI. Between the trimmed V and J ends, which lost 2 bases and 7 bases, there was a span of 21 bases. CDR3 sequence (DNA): TGTGCCAGCAGTTACGGTCCTGGGGGGACCTACGGGGAGCAGTACTTC. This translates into CASSYGPGGTYGEQYF.